This paragraph covers one TCR beta chain sequence. Its antigen is unknown. These data originate in a study of cytomegalovirus exposure and HLA in healthy donors. Study-level background: Out of about 170 million T cells, an earlier analysis found fewer than 140 million unique TCR beta sequences in total. Regarding the study as a whole: Later analysis associated a missense DCLRE1C variant with TCR beta V- and J-gene trimming. As a later analysis revealed, most CMV-associated TCR beta chains appeared HLA-restricted. A later analysis found common viral pathogens apparently linked to several of the most significant clusters.

V lost 5 bases and J lost 6, with 14 bases in between. The CDR3 consists of 14 residues. Germline CDR1 is LNHDA and CDR2 is SQIVND (reference sequence). The PCR employed 60 Vbeta primers together with 13 Jbeta primers. Repertoires were generated with immunoSEQ multiplex PCR, while TCRdb's copy carries only in-frame clones and drops some. Among over 100,000 clones listed, 60% to 80% were seen once. V usage is TRBV19 and J usage is TRBJ1-5; a weak D match, TRBD1 (6 bases). The sequence was collected from a male donor in good health and CMV-seropositive. The sequencing input was PBMCs. The CDR3 here is CASSSTGFAQPQHF. CDR3 DNA sequence: TGTGCCAGTAGTTCCACAGGGTTTGCTCAGCCCCAGCATTTT.